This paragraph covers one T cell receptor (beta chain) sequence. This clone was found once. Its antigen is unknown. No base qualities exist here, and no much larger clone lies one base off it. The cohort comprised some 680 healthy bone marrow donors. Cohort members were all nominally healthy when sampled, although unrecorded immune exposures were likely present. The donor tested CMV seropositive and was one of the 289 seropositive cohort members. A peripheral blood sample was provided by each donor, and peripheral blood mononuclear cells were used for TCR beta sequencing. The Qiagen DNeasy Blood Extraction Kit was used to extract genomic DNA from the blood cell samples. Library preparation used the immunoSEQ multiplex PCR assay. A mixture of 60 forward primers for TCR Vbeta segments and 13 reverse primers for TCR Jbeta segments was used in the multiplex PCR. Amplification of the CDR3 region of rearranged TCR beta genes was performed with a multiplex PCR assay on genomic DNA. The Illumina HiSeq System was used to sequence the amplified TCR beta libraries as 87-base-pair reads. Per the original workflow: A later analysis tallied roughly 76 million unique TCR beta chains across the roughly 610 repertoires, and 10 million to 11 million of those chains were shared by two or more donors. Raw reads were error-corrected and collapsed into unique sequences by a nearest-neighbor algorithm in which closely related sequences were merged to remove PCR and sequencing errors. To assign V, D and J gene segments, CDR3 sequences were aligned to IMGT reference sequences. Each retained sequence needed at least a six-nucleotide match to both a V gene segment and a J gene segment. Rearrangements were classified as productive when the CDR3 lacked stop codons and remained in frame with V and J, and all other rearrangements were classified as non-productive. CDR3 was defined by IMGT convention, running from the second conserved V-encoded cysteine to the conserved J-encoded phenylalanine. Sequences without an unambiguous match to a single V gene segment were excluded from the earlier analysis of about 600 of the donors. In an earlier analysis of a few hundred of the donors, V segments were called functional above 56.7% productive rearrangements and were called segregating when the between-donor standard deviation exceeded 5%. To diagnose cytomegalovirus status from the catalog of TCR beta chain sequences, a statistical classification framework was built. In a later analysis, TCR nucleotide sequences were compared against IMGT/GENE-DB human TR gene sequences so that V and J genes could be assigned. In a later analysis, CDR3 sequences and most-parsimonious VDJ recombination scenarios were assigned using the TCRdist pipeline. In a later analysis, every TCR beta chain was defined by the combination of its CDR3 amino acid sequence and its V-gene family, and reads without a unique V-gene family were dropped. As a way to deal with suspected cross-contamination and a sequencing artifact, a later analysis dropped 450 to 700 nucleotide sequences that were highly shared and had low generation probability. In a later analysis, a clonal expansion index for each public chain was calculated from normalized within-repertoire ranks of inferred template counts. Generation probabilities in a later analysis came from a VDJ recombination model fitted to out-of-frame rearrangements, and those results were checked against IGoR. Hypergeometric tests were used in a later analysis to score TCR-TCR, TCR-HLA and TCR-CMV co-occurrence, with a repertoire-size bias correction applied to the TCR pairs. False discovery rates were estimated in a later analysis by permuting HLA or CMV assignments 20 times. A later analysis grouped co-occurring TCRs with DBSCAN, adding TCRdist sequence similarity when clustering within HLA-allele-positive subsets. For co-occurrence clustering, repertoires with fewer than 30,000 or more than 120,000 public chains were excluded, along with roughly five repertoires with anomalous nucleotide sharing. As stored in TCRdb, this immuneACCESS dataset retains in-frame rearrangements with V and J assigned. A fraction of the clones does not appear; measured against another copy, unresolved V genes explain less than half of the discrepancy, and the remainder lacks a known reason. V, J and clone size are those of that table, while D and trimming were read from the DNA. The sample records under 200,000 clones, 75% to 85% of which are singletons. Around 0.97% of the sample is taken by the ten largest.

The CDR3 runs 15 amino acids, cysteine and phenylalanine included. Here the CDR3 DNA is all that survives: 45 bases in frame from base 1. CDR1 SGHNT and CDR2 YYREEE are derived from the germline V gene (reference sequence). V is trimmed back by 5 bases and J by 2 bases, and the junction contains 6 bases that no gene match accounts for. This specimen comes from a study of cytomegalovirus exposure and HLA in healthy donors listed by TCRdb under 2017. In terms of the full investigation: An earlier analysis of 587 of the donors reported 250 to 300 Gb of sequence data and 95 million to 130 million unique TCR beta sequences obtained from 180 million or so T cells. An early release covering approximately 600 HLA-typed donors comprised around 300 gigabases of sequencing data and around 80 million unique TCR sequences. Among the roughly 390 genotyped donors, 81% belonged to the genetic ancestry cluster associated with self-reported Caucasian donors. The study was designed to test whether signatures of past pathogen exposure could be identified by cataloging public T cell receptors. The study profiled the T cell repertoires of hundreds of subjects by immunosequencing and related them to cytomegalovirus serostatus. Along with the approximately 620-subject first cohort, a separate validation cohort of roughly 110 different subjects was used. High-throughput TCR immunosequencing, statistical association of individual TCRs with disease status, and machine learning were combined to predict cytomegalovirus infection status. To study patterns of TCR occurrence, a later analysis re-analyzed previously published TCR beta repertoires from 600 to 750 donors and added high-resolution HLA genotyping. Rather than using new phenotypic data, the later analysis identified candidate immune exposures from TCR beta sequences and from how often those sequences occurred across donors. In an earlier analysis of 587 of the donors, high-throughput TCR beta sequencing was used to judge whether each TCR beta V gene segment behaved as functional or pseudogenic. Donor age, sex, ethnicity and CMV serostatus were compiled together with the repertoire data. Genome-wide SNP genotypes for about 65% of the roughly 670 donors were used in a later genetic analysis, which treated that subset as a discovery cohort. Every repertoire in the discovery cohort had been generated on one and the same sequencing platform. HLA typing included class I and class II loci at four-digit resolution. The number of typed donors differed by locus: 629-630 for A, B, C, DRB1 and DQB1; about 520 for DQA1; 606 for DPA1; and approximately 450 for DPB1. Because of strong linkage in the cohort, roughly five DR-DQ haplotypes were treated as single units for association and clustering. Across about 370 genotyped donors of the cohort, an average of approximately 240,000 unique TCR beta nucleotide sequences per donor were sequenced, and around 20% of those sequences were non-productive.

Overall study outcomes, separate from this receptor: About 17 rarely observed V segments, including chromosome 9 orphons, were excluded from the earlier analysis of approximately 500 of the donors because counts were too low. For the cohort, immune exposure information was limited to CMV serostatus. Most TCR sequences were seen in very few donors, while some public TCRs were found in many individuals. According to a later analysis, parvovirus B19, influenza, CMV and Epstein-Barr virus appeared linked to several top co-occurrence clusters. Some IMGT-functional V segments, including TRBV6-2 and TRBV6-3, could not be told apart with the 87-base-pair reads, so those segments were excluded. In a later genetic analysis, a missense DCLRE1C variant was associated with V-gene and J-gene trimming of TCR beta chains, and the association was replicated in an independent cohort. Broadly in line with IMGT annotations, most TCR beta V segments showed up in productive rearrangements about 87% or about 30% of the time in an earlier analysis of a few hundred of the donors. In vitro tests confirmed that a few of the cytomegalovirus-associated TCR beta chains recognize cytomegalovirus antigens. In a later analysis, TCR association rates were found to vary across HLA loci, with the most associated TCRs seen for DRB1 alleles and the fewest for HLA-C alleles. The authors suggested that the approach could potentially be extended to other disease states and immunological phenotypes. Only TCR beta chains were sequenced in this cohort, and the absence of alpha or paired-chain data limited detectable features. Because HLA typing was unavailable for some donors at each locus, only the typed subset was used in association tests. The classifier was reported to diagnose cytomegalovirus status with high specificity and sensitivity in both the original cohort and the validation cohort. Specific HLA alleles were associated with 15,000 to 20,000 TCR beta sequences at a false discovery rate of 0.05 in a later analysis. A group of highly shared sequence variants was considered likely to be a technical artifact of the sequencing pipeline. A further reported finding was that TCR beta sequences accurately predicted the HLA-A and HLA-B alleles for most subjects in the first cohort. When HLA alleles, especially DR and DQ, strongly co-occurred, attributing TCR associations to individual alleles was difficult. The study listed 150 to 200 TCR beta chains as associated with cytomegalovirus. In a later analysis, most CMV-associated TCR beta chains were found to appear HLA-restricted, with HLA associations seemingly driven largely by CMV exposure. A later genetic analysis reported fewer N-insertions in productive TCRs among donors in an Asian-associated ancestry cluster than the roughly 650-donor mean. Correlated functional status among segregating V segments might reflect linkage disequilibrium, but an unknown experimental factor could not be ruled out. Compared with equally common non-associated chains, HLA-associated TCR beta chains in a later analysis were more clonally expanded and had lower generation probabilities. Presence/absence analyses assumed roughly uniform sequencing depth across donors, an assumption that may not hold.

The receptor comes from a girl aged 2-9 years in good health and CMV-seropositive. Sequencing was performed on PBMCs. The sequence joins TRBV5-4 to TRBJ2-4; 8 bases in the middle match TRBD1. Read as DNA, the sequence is TGTGCCAGCAGTCGTCAGGGGGCACCCAAAAACATTCAGTACTTC. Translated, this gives CASSRQGAPKNIQYF.